The clone carrying this TCR beta chain was seen once. Some clones are missing from TCRdb's copy, which holds only in-frame ones; the method was immunoSEQ multiplex PCR. This repertoire shows hundreds of thousands of clones, around 89% found once; its top ten account for 0.0095% to 0.013%. CDR1 and CDR2 from the germline V gene are MNHNS and SASEGT. The CDR3 is 14 residues long. V lost 2 bases, J lost 3 bases, and 10 bases lay in between. This sample was taken from a study of shared T cell receptors in the human thymus. These data also formed part of another study, on human thymus T cells. This second report adds: Donor material was obtained from healthy Finnish infants undergoing corrective surgery for congenital heart defects. Thymus tissue was removed during corrective cardiac surgery. Related work found strong thymic repertoire overlap between unrelated individuals.

The source material was thymocytes. This clonotype was sampled from a boy under two years old with a congenital heart defect. The chain carries TRBV6-1 and TRBJ2-5; perhaps TRBD2 as D (5 bases). The DNA for the CDR3 is TGTGCCAGCAGTGAACGCGGGTACAAAGAGACCCAGTACTTC. Amino acid sequence: CASSERGYKETQYF.